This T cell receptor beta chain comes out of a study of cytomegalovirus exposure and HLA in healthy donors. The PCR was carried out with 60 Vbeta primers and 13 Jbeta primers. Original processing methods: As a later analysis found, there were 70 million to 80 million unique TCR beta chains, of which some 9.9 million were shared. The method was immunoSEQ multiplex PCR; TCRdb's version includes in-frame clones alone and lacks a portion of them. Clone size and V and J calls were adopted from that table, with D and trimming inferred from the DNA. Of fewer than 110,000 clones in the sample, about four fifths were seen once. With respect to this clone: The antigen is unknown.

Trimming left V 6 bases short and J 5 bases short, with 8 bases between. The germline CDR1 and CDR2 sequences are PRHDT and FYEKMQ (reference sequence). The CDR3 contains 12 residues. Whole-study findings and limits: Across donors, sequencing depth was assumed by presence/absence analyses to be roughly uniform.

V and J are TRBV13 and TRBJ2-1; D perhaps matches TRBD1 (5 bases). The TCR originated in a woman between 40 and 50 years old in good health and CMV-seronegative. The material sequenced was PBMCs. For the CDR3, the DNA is TGTGCCAGCAGAACAGGAGACAATGAGCAGTTCTTC. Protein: CASRTGDNEQFF.